This T cell receptor beta chain stems from a study of cytomegalovirus exposure and HLA in healthy donors. Study-wide context: Researchers previously reported finding 90 million to 130 million unique TCR beta sequences from 150 million to 200 million T cells.

PCR amplification relied on 60 Vbeta primers (plus 13 Jbeta primers). In the authors' workflow: Unique TCR beta chains numbered around 80 million in a later analysis, with roughly 11 million shared. Here immunoSEQ multiplex PCR was the method, and the copy in TCRdb shows in-frame clones only, minus some. Clonal size and the V and J genes are those of that table, whereas D and trimming came from the DNA. Of tens of thousands of clones listed, approximately 65% are singletons. V dropped 5 bases and J dropped 4 bases, with 8 bases sitting between them. The V gene's germline CDR1 is LNHNV and CDR2 YYDKDF (reference sequence). There are 12 residues in the CDR3.

This sequence was found in a man aged 25 to 40 in good health and CMV-seronegative. The sequenced sample was PBMCs. The J gene is TRBJ1-2, the V gene TRBV15; D unresolved. The CDR3 spells CATSSDSYGYTF. The CDR3 DNA is TGTGCCACCAGCTCAGATTCCTATGGCTACACCTTC.